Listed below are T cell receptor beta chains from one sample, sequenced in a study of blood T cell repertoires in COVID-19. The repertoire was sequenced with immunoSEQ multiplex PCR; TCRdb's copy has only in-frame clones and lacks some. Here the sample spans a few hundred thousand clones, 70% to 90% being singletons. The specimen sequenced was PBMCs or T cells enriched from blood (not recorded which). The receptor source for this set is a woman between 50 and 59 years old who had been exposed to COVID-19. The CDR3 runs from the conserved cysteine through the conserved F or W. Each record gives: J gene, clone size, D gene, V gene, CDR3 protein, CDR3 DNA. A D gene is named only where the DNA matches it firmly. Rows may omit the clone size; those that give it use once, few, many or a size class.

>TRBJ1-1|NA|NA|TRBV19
CASRSSTEAFF
TGTGCCAGTAGAAGTAGCACTGAAGCTTTCTTT
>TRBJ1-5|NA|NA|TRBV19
CASSFRTDYRGNQPQHF
TGTGCCAGTAGCTTCCGGACCGACTATCGGGGCAATCAGCCCCAGCATTTT
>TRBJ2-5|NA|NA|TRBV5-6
CASSFGTEETQYF
TGTGCCAGCAGCTTCGGGACTGAAGAGACCCAGTACTTC
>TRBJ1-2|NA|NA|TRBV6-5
CASSLYGYTF
TGTGCCAGCTCCCTCTATGGCTACACCTTC
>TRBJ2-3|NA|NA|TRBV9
CASSPEGISTTQYF
TGTGCCAGCAGCCCCGAGGGTATCTCCACTACGCAGTATTTT
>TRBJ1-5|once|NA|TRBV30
CAWSPLQGQPQHF
TGTGCCTGGAGTCCACTTCAGGGTCAGCCCCAGCATTTT
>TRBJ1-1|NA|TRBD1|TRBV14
CASSLTTGRYTEAFF
TGTGCCAGCAGCCTTACGACAGGGAGATACACTGAAGCTTTCTTT
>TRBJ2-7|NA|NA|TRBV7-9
CASSLDRGLYEQYF
TGTGCCAGCAGCCTCGACCGAGGACTCTACGAGCAGTACTTC
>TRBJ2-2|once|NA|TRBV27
CASRTGTGELFF
TGTGCCAGCCGAACAGGGACCGGGGAGCTGTTTTTT
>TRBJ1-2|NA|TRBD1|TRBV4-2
CASSQADRESYGYTF
TGTGCCAGCAGCCAAGCAGACAGGGAGAGCTATGGCTACACCTTC
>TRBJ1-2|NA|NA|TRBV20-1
CSASGRGDGYTF
TGCAGTGCTAGTGGCAGGGGAGATGGCTACACCTTC
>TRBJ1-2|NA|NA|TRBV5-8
CASRHSGSGGRNYGYTF
TGTGCCAGCAGGCATTCCGGCTCAGGAGGGCGAAACTATGGCTACACCTTC
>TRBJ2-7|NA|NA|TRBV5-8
CASSLGTDFYEQYF
TGTGCCAGCAGCTTGGGGACAGATTTCTACGAGCAGTACTTC
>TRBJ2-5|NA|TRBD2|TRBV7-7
CASSSVGGGGETQYF
TGTGCCAGCAGCTCCGTTGGGGGGGGAGGAGAGACCCAGTACTTC
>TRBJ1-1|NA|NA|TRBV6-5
CASSYYRVNTEAFF
TGTGCCAGCAGTTACTACCGGGTGAACACTGAAGCTTTCTTT
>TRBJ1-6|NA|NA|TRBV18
CASSQESQNSPLHF
TGTGCCAGCTCACAGGAGTCCCAAAATTCACCCCTCCACTTT
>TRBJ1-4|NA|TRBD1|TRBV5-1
CASSLMTGTNEKLFF
TGCGCCAGCAGCTTGATGACAGGGACCAATGAAAAACTGTTTTTT
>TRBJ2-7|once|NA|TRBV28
CASRTQGGASYEQYF
TGTGCCAGCAGGACCCAGGGAGGAGCGTCCTACGAGCAGTACTTC
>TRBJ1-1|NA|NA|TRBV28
CASSLGGASEAFF
TGTGCCAGCAGTTTGGGGGGGGCTTCTGAAGCTTTCTTT
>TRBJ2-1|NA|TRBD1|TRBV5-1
CASSLFTGQGSYNEQFF
TGCGCCAGCAGCCTATTTACGGGACAGGGTTCCTACAATGAGCAGTTCTTC
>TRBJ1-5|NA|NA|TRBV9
CASSASDSNQPQHF
TGTGCCAGCAGCGCCTCAGATAGCAATCAGCCCCAGCATTTT
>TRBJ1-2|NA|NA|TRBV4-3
CASSPGVGFVPGGYTF
TGCGCCAGCAGCCCCGGGGTCGGGTTCGTTCCTGGTGGCTACACCTTC
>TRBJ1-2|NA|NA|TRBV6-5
CASTRARTYGYTF
TGTGCCAGCACGAGAGCTCGAACCTATGGCTACACCTTC
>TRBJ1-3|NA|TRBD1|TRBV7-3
CASSPGGSGNTIYF
TGTGCCAGCAGTCCAGGGGGATCTGGAAACACCATATATTTT
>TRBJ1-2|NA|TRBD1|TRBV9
CASSNRDSDFRKDGYTF
TGTGCCAGCAGCAACCGGGACAGCGATTTCCGGAAGGATGGCTACACCTTC
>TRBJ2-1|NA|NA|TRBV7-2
CASSTTDDNEQFF
TGTGCCAGCAGCACCACAGACGACAATGAGCAGTTCTTC
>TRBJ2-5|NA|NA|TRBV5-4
CASSLDRIETQYF
TGTGCCAGCAGCTTGGATAGAATAGAGACCCAGTACTTC